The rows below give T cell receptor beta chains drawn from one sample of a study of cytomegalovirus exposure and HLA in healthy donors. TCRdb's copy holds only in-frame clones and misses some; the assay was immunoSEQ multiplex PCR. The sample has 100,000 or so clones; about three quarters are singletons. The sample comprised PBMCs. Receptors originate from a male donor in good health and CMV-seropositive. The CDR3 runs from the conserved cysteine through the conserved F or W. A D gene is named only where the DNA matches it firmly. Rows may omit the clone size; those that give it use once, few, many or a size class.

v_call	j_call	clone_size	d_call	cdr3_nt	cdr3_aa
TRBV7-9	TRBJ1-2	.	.	TGTGCCAGCAGCTTAAGGGGGTATGGCTACACCTTC	CASSLRGYGYTF
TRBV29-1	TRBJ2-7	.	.	TGCAGCGCAAGGACAAGTTACGAGCAGTACTTC	CSARTSYEQYF
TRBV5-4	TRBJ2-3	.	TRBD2	TGTGCCAGCAAACTAGCGGGGGGGCTGAGGGATACGCAGTATTTT	CASKLAGGLRDTQYF
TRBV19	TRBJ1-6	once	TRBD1	TGTGCCAGTAGTAAGGCCGGGACAGGGGTTTCACCCCTCCACTTT	CASSKAGTGVSPLHF
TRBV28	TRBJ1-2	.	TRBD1	TGTGCCGCAAGACAGGGGGCATATGGCACCTTC	CAARQGAYGTF
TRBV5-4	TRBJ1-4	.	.	TGTGCCAGCAGCCAGGGATTGAGCCCGAATGAAAAACTGTTTTTT	CASSQGLSPNEKLFF
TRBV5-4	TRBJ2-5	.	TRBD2	TGTGCCAGCAGCACAGAGCCGGGACTAGCGGCAGAGACCCAGTACTTC	CASSTEPGLAAETQYF
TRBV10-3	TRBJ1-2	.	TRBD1	TGTGCCATCAGTGAGGGACAGGGTACGGAAGGCTACACCTTC	CAISEGQGTEGYTF
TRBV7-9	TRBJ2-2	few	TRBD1	TGTGCCAGCAGTCCCTCGGTGGGACAGGGGAAAACCGGGGAGCTGTTTTTT	CASSPSVGQGKTGELFF
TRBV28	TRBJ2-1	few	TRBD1	TGTGCCAGCAGCGAGACAGGGGGACTTTACAATGAGCAGTTCTTC	CASSETGGLYNEQFF
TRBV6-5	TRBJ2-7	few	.	TGTGCCAGCAGTTACTCGAGAGGAACCTACGAGCAGTACTTC	CASSYSRGTYEQYF
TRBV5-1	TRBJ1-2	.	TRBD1	TGCGCCAGCAGCTTGGGACAGGGAGGCTATGGCTACACCTTC	CASSLGQGGYGYTF
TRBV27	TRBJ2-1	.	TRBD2	TGTGCCAGCAGTTCCGCCCTAGCGGGGGGGCCAATAAGGACGTTGATCAATGAGCAGTTCTTC	CASSSALAGGPIRTLINEQFF
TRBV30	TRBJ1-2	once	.	TGTGCCTGGAGTGGTCCCCGATCCTATACCTTC	CAWSGPRSYTF
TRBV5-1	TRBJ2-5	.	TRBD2	TGCGCCAGCAGCTTGAGTCAGCGGGGGGTAGAAGAGACCCAGTACTTC	CASSLSQRGVEETQYF
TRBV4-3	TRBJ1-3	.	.	TGCGCCAGCAGCCAAGATACTTCGCGAAACACCATATATTTT	CASSQDTSRNTIYF
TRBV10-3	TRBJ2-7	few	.	TGTGCCATCAGTGGACAGACCTACGAGCAGTACTTC	CAISGQTYEQYF
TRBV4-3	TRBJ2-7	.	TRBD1	TGCGCCAGCAGCCAAGAAGAACAGGGGGGCTACGAGCAGTACTTC	CASSQEEQGGYEQYF
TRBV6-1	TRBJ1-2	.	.	TGTGCCAGCAGTGAAGCGCAGTTAAATGCAGGGTACGGCTACACCTTC	CASSEAQLNAGYGYTF
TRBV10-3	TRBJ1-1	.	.	TGTGCCATCAGTGAGTTCGGGGGGGGGAACACTGAAGCTTTCTTT	CAISEFGGGNTEAFF
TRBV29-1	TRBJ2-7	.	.	TGCAGCGTCGACCGACTCGGTAACTCCTACGAGCAGTACTTC	CSVDRLGNSYEQYF
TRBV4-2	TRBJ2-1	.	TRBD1	TGTGCCAGCAGCCAAGACCCCGGGACAGGGGGACACAATGAGCAGTTCTTC	CASSQDPGTGGHNEQFF
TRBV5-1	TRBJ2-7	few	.	TGCGCCAGCAGCTTAACAGGGTCCACCTACGAGCAGTACTTC	CASSLTGSTYEQYF
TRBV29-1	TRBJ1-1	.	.	TGCAGCGTTGGGAGTAACACTGAAGCTTTCTTT	CSVGSNTEAFF
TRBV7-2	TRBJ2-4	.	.	TGTGCCAGTAGTCCCACGACCGGGACTGTAGCCAAAAACATTCAGTACTTC	CASSPTTGTVAKNIQYF
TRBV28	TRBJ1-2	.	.	TGTGCCAGCAGCTATGGCCCGCGGGCCTATGGCTACACCTTC	CASSYGPRAYGYTF
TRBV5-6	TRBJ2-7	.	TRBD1	TGTGCCAGCAGCTTGGTGGACAGGGCCGCCTACGAGCAGTACTTC	CASSLVDRAAYEQYF
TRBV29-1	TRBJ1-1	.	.	TGCAGCGCCGCCCTTGGAGGTAACACTGAAGCTTTCTTT	CSAALGGNTEAFF
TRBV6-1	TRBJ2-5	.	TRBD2	TGTGCCAGCAGTGATAGCGGGGAAGAGACCCAGTACTTC	CASSDSGEETQYF
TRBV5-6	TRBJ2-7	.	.	TGTGCCAGCAGCCTAGGGGGGGACGAGCAGTACTTC	CASSLGGDEQYF